This TCR beta chain emerged from a study of cytomegalovirus exposure and HLA in healthy donors. General study points: It was approximately 150 TCR beta chains that were listed as cytomegalovirus-associated.

V lost 0 bases and J 4 bases, leaving 11 bases between the germline ends. The CDR3 sequence is 14 residues long. Germline V gives CDR1 SGHNT, CDR2 YYREEE (reference sequence). Clones were sequenced by immunoSEQ multiplex PCR, and TCRdb holds only the in-frame ones, with some missing. Seen here are 80,000 to 100,000 clones, roughly 87% observed once, and the top ten hold around 6.3%. To note about this clone: Its antigen is unknown.

The sequence came from a man aged 18 to 29 in good health and CMV-seropositive. Sequenced input: PBMCs. The chain carries TRBV5-4 and TRBJ2-7, with a tentative D call TRBD2 (5 bases). For the CDR3, the DNA is TGTGCCAGCAGCTTGGGCGGGCCTTTATACGAGCAGTACTTC. It is translated as CASSLGGPLYEQYF.